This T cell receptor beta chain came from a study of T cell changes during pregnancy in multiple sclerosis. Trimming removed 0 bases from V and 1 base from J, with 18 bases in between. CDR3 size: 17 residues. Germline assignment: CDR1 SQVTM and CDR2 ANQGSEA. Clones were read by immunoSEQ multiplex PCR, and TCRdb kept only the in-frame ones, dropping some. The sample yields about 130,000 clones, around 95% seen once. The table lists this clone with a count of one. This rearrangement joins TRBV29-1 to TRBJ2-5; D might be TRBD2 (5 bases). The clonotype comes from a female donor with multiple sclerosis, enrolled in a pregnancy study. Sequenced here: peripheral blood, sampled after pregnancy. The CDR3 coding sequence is TGCAGCGTTGAAGATCCGCGGACTGGAGTGGGCCAAGAGACCCAGTACTTC. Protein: CSVEDPRTGVGQETQYF.